Listed below are T cell receptor beta chains from one sample, sequenced in a study of early T cells in non-severe SARS-CoV-2 infection. TCRdb reprocessed the 5' RACE reads via MiXCR and lists one record per CDR3 protein. The sample yields about 31,000 distinct CDR3 sequences, 4.5% to 7% seen once. Sequencing was done on a sample of whole blood. The receptors were sampled from an adult who was a healthcare worker with PCR-confirmed SARS-CoV-2 infection or an uninfected control (not recorded which). The CDR3 runs from the conserved cysteine through the conserved F or W. The D gene is left open where the match is weak. Size is omitted from some rows. Given values are once, few, many or a class for expanded clones.

>TRBJ1-5|TRBV6-1|NA|NA
TGTGCCAGCAGTAACGGGGGTTTTCGCAATCAGCCCCAGCATTTT
CASSNGGFRNQPQHF
>TRBJ2-7|TRBV4-1|NA|NA
TGCGCCAGCAGTCCTCCTGGAGCGAGAAGCTACGAGCAGTACTTC
CASSPPGARSYEQYF
>TRBJ1-3|TRBV7-2|TRBD1|many
TGTGCCAGCAGCCCACAGGGGGTAGCTGGAAACACCATATATTTT
CASSPQGVAGNTIYF
>TRBJ1-4|TRBV20-1|NA|NA
TGCAGTGCAAGTGACGGAGGGAGCACTAATGAAAAACTGTTTTTT
CSASDGGSTNEKLFF
>TRBJ2-6|TRBV7-2|NA|many
TGTGCCAGCAGCGCCGACCGGCCGGGCCTCCAGATCCTCTCTGGGGCCAACGTCCTGACTTTC
CASSADRPGLQILSGANVLTF
>TRBJ2-5|TRBV28|TRBD1|many
TGTGCCAGCAGTTTCGCAAGCGTCGGGACAGGCCAAGAGACCCAGTACTTC
CASSFASVGTGQETQYF
>TRBJ1-2|TRBV5-1|NA|medium-sized
TGCGCCAGCAGCGCCGGTGGAGGGGACTATGGCTACACCTTC
CASSAGGGDYGYTF
>TRBJ1-1|TRBV28|NA|many
TGTGCCAGCACACCGGGAAGGGGGGACACTGAAGCTTTCTTT
CASTPGRGDTEAFF
>TRBJ2-2|TRBV14|NA|NA
TGTGCCAGCAGTTCAAGTCCCACCGGGGAGCTGTTTTTT
CASSSSPTGELFF
>TRBJ2-4|TRBV6-1|TRBD2|few
TGTGCCAGCAGTAGTCGTAGCGGGAGTGTAGCCAAAAACATTCAGTACTTC
CASSSRSGSVAKNIQYF
>TRBJ2-7|TRBV27|NA|medium-sized
TGTGCCAGCCGGGGCCCTTCCAGGGGAGAGCAGTACTTC
CASRGPSRGEQYF
>TRBJ1-5|TRBV18|NA|many
TGTGCCAGCTCACCACCGGGCTCCAGCAATCAGCCCCAGCATTTT
CASSPPGSSNQPQHF
>TRBJ1-1|TRBV18|TRBD1|NA
TGTGCCAGCTCACCCGGGACAGGGGTTTGGGGCACTGAAGCTTTCTTT
CASSPGTGVWGTEAFF
>TRBJ2-1|TRBV28|TRBD2|many
TGTGCCAGCAGCTTCCTAGCGGGAGGCCACAATGAGCAGTTCTTC
CASSFLAGGHNEQFF
>TRBJ2-7|TRBV9|NA|many
TGTGCCAGCAGCGTACGGCCGGACTCCTACGAGCAGTACTTC
CASSVRPDSYEQYF
>TRBJ1-5|TRBV27|TRBD1|many
TGTGCCAGCACTCTCCGATGGACAGGGCAGACGAATCAGCCCCAGCATTTT
CASTLRWTGQTNQPQHF
>TRBJ1-1|TRBV24-1|NA|many
TGTGCCACCAGTGATCAGGGAACTGAAGCTTTCTTT
CATSDQGTEAFF
>TRBJ2-7|TRBV5-1|NA|few
TGCGCCAGCAGCCGGGACAGCGGGAGTATCTACGAGCAGTACTTC
CASSRDSGSIYEQYF
>TRBJ2-7|TRBV20-1|TRBD2|medium-sized
TGCAGTGCACCGGGACTAGGGAGCGAGCAGTACTTC
CSAPGLGSEQYF
>TRBJ2-1|TRBV3-1|TRBD2|many
TGTGCCAGCAGCCGACGTCTAGCGGGCAAAAACAATGAGCAGTTCTTC
CASSRRLAGKNNEQFF
>TRBJ2-2|TRBV24-1|TRBD1|many
TGTGCCACCAGTGACGAGACAGGGGGCCCCGGGGAGCTGTTTTTT
CATSDETGGPGELFF
>TRBJ2-5|TRBV28|NA|few
TGTGCCAGCAGGCGGAAAGAGACCCAGTACTTC
CASRRKETQYF
>TRBJ2-1|TRBV24-1|NA|few
TGTGCCACCAGTGGGAGCGGGCCCTACAATGAGCAGTTCTTC
CATSGSGPYNEQFF
>TRBJ1-6|TRBV12-3/TRBV12-4|NA|many
TGTGCCAGCAGTTTGAAAGTGGAATGGGATTCACCCCTCCACTTT
CASSLKVEWDSPLHF
>TRBJ1-2|TRBV12-3/TRBV12-4|NA|many
TGTGCCAGCAGTTTAGCCAGGGGAAGATCTGGCTACACCTTC
CASSLARGRSGYTF
>TRBJ2-2|TRBV3-1|NA|few
TGTGCCAGCAGCCAGCCCGGGGTCCGCACCGGGGAGCTGTTTTTT
CASSQPGVRTGELFF
>TRBJ2-3|TRBV4-2|NA|NA
TGTGCCAGCAGCCAAGGGGGAGATACGCAGTATTTT
CASSQGGDTQYF
>TRBJ1-1|TRBV6-1|NA|many
TGTGCCAGCCCCTCGGGGTGGGGCGGCACTGAAGCTTTCTTT
CASPSGWGGTEAFF
>TRBJ2-1|TRBV7-6|NA|many
TGTGCCAGCAGCCCCAACACAGACAATGAGCAGTTCTTC
CASSPNTDNEQFF
>TRBJ2-7|TRBV7-9|TRBD2|many
TGTGCCAGCAGCTTTGGGACTAGCGGCTACGAGCAGTACTTC
CASSFGTSGYEQYF
>TRBJ1-4|TRBV25-1|NA|many
TGTGCCAGCAGTGAATATAAGGGGAATGAAAAACTGTTTTTT
CASSEYKGNEKLFF
>TRBJ1-5|TRBV19|TRBD1|many
TGTGCCAGTAGCTTCGGGACAGGTCCCAATCAGCCCCAGCATTTT
CASSFGTGPNQPQHF
>TRBJ2-2|TRBV12-3/TRBV12-4|NA|many
TGTGCCAGCAGTTTTGGAACGGCTGCGAACACCGGGGAGCTGTTTTTT
CASSFGTAANTGELFF
>TRBJ2-1|TRBV6-5|NA|many
TGTGCCACAGACAGCGGCTACAATGAGCAGTTCTTC
CATDSGYNEQFF
>TRBJ2-7|TRBV20-1|TRBD1|few
TGCAGTGTTGCGACAGGGAACTACGAGCAGTACTTC
CSVATGNYEQYF
>TRBJ1-2|TRBV3-1|NA|NA
TGTGCCAGCAGCCGAGGGGACGGCCGGCTCTATGGCTACACCTTC
CASSRGDGRLYGYTF
>TRBJ2-7|TRBV5-5|NA|many
TGTGCCAGCAGCTTCGGCATGTCCTACGAGCAGTACTTC
CASSFGMSYEQYF
>TRBJ2-1|TRBV7-6|TRBD2|many
TGTGCCAGCAGCTCGACTAGCGGGACCTACAATGAGCAGTTCTTC
CASSSTSGTYNEQFF
>TRBJ1-1|TRBV18|NA|many
TGTGCCAGCTCTTCCACACTGGGGGAAGCTTTCTTT
CASSSTLGEAFF
>TRBJ1-1|TRBV7-9|NA|NA
TGTGCCAGCAGCTTAGCCACAGCAAAGGATCAGTTATACACTACTGAAGCTTTCTTT
CASSLATAKDQLYTTEAFF
>TRBJ2-5|TRBV2|NA|many
TGTGCCAGCAGAGGGGGGCTAGCGGATTACCAAGAGACCCAGTACTTC
CASRGGLADYQETQYF
>TRBJ1-4|TRBV18|NA|medium-sized
TGTGCCAGCCACCGGGCGTTAGGGGAAGTACTGTTTTTT
CASHRALGEVLFF
>TRBJ2-7|TRBV11-2|NA|many
TGTGCCAGCAGCTTAGATGCTCTGGGCAGGAGCTCCTACGAGCAGTACTTC
CASSLDALGRSSYEQYF
>TRBJ2-3|TRBV5-4|NA|few
TGTGCCAGCAGCTCCACTAGCAAAGTTCGAGATACGCAGTATTTT
CASSSTSKVRDTQYF
>TRBJ2-1|TRBV10-3|TRBD2|NA
TGTGCCATCACTAGCGGGGAAAATGAGCAGTTCTTC
CAITSGENEQFF
>TRBJ2-3|TRBV24-1|TRBD2|many
TGTGCCACCTCAGCGGGAGGAAGCACAGATACGCAGTATTTT
CATSAGGSTDTQYF
>TRBJ2-3|TRBV6-1|TRBD2|many
TGTGCCAGCAAGCTAGCGGCCACAGATACGCAGTATTTT
CASKLAATDTQYF
>TRBJ2-3|TRBV7-6|TRBD2|NA
TGTGCCAGCAGCGTAGTAGGCGTGTCTAGCGGGAGGACAGATACGCAGTATTTT
CASSVVGVSSGRTDTQYF
>TRBJ1-6|TRBV20-1|NA|NA
TGCAGTGCTAGATGGACAGAATCCTATAATTCACCCCTCCACTTT
CSARWTESYNSPLHF
>TRBJ2-2|TRBV5-5|NA|many
TGTGCCAGCAGCTTGTTAGGCGGGGTACACACCGGGGAGCTGTTTTTT
CASSLLGGVHTGELFF
>TRBJ2-7|TRBV3-1|NA|many
TGTGCCAGCAGCCTTACGGGCGAGCAGTACTTC
CASSLTGEQYF
>TRBJ2-7|TRBV28|NA|few
TGTGCCAGCAGCCTCCAAGGGCCCCCCTACGAGCAGTACTTC
CASSLQGPPYEQYF
>TRBJ1-1|TRBV5-6|NA|many
TGTGCCAGCAGCCCCAGGGTAAACACTGAAGCTTTCTTT
CASSPRVNTEAFF
>TRBJ2-1|TRBV10-3|TRBD2|many
TGTGCCATCAGTGCCGATTCGGGACTAGCGGGAGTTTTAAGCTCCTACAATGAGCAGTTCTTC
CAISADSGLAGVLSSYNEQFF
>TRBJ2-3|TRBV27|TRBD1|NA
TGTGCCAGCAGTCTCAGACAGGGGGCTCCAGATACGCAGTATTTT
CASSLRQGAPDTQYF
>TRBJ2-1|TRBV7-9|TRBD2|NA
TGTGCCAGCAGCTTGGGAGGGTCCGGGCTCTCCTACAATGAGCAGTTCTTC
CASSLGGSGLSYNEQFF
>TRBJ2-6|TRBV7-6|NA|few
TGTGCCAGCAGCTTCCCCAGGGGCTCTGGGGCCAACGTCCTGATTTTC
CASSFPRGSGANVLIF
>TRBJ2-4|TRBV12-3/TRBV12-4|NA|many
TGTGCCAGCAGTCCAGGGCACCCAGCCAAAAACATTCAGTACTTC
CASSPGHPAKNIQYF